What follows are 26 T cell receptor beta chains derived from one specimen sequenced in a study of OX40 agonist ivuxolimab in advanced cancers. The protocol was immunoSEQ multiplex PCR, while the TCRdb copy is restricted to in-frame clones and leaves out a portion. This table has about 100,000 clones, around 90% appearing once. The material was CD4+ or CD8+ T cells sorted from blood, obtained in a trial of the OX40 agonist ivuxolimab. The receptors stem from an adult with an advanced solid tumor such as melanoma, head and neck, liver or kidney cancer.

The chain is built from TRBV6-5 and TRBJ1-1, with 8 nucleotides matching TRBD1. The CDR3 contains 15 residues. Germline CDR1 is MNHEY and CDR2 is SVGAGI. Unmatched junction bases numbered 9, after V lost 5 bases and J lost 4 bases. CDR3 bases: TGTGCCAGCAGTCGGGACAGGATCGGAGGCACTGAAGCTTTCTTT. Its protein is CASSRDRIGGTEAFF.

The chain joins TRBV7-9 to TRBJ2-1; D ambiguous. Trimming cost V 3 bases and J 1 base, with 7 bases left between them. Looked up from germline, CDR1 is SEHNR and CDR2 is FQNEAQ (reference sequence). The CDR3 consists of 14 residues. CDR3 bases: TGTGCCAGCAGCTTCGGATTTTCCTACAATGAGCAGTTCTTC. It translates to CASSFGFSYNEQFF.

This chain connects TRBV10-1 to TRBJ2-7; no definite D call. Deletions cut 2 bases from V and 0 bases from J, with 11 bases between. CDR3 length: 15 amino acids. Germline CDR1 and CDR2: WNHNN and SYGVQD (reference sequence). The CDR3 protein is CASSEGRSNSYEQYF. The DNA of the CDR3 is TGCGCCAGCAGTGAGGGACGGTCCAACTCCTACGAGCAGTACTTC.

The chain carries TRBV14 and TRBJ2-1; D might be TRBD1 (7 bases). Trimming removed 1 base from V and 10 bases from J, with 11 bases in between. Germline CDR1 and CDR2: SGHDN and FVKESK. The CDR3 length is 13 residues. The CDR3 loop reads CASSQVSGGEQFF. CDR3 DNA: TGTGCCAGCAGCCAAGTATCAGGGGGGGAGCAGTTCTTC.

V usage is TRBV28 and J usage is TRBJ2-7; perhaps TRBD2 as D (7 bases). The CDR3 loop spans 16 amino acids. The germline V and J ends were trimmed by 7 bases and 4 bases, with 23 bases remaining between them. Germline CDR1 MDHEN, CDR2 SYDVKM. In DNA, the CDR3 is TGTGCCAGCACCCCGAGGGGGGGCCCTTCTGGGTACGAGCAGTACTTC. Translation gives CASTPRGGPSGYEQYF.

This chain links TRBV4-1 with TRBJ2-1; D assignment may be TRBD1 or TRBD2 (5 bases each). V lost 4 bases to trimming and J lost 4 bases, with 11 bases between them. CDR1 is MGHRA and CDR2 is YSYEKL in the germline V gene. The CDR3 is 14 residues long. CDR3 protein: CASSPPGLYNEQFF. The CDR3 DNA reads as TGCGCCAGCAGCCCCCCGGGGCTTTACAATGAGCAGTTCTTC.

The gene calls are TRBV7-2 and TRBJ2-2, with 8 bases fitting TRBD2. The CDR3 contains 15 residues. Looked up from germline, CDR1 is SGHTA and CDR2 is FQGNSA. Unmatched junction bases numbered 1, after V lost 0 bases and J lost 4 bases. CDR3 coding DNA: TGTGCCAGCAGCTTAGCAACTAGCGGCACCGGGGAGCTGTTTTTT. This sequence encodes CASSLATSGTGELFF.

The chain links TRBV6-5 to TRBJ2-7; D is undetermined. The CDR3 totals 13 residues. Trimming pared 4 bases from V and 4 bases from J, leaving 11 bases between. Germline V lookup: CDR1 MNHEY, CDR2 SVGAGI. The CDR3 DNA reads TGTGCCAGCAGTTCCCCTCCCCAATACGAGCAGTACTTC. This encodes CASSSPPQYEQYF.

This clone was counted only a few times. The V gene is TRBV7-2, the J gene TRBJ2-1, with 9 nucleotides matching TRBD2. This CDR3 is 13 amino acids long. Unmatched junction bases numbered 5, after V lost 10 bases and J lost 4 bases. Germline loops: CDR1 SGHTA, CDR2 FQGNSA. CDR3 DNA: TGTGCCATAGCGACTAGCGGTTACAATGAGCAGTTCTTC. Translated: CAIATSGYNEQFF.

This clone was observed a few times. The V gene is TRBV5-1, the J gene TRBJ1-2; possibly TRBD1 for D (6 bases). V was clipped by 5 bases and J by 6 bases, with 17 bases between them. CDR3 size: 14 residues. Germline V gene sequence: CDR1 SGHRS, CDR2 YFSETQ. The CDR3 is CASSFRTDNHGYTF. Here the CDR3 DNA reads TGCGCCAGCAGTTTCAGGACAGATAATCATGGCTACACCTTC.

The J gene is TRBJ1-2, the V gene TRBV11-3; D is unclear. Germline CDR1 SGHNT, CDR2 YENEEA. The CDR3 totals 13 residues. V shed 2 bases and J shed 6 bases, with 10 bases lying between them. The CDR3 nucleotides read TGTGCCAGCAGCTTAAGATCCCTCCATGGCTACACCTTC. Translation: CASSLRSLHGYTF.

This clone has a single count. The CDR3: CASKRAPGKETQYF. Written as DNA, the CDR3 is TGCGCCAGCAAGAGGGCCCCTGGGAAAGAGACCCAGTACTTC. The V gene is TRBV5-1, the J gene TRBJ2-5, with D perhaps TRBD2 (5 bases). CDR1 is SGHRS and CDR2 is YFSETQ in the germline V gene. V dropped 6 bases and J dropped 3 bases, with 15 bases sitting between them. The CDR3 sequence is 14 residues long.

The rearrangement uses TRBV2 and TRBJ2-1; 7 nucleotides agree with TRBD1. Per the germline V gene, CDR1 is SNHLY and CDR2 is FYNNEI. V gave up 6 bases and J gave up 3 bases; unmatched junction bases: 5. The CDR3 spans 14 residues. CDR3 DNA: TGTGCCAGCAGGAGGTCAGGGGGCTACAATGAGCAGTTCTTC. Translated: CASRRSGGYNEQFF.

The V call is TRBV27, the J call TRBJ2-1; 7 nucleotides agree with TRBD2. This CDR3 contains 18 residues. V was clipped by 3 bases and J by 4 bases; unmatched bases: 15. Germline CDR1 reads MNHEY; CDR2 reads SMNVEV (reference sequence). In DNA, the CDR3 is TGTGCCAGCAGTTTCCCCCCGACCCCCGGGACTAAGTACAATGAGCAGTTCTTC. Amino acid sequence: CASSFPPTPGTKYNEQFF.

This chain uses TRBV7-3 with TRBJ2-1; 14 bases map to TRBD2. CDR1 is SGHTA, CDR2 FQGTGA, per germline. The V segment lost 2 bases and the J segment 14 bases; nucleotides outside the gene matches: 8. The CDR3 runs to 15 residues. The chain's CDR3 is CASSLDRLAGGPEFF. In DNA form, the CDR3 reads TGTGCCAGCAGCTTAGATAGACTAGCGGGAGGGCCAGAGTTCTTC.

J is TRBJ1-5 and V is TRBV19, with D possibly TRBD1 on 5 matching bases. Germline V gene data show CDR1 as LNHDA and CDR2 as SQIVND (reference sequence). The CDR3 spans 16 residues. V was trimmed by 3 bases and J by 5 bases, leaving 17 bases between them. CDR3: CASSIMGSGGDQPQHF. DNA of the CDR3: TGTGCCAGTAGTATTATGGGCTCGGGGGGGGATCAGCCCCAGCATTTT.

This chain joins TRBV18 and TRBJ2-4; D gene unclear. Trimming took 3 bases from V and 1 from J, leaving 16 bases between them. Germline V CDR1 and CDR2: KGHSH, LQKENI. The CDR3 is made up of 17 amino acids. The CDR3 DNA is TGTGCCAGCTCACCTACCGGACCCCTGGGGGCCAAAAACATTCAGTACTTC. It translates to CASSPTGPLGAKNIQYF.

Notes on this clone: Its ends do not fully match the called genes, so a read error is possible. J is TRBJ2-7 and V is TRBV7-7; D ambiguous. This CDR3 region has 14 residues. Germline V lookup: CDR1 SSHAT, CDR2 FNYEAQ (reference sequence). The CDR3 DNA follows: TGTGCTAGCAGCCGTGCCGGCAACTCCTACGAGCAGTACTTC. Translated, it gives CASSRAGNSYEQYF. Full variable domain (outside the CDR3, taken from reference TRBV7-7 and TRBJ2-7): GAGVSQSPRYKVTKRGQDVTLRCDPISSHATLYWYQQALGQGPEFLTYFNYEAQPDKSGLPSDRFSAERPEGSISTLTIQRTEQRDSAMYRCASSRAGNSYEQYFGPGTRLTVT.

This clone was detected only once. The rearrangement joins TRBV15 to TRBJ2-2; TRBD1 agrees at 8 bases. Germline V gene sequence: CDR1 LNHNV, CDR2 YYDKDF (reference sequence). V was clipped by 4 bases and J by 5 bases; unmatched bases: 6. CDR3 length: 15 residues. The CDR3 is CATSKGQGGTGELFF. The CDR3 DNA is TGTGCCACCAGCAAAGGACAGGGCGGTACCGGGGAGCTGTTTTTT.

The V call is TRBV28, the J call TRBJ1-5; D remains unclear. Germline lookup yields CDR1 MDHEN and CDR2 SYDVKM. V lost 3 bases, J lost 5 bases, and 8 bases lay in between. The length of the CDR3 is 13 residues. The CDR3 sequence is CASSFLGHQPQHF. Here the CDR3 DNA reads TGTGCCAGCAGTTTCCTTGGTCATCAGCCCCAGCATTTT.

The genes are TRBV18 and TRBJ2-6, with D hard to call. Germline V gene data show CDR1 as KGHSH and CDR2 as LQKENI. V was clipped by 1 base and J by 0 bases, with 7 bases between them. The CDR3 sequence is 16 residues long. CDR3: CASSPLEGSGANVLTF. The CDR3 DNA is TGTGCCAGCTCACCACTCGAAGGCTCTGGGGCCAACGTCCTGACTTTC.

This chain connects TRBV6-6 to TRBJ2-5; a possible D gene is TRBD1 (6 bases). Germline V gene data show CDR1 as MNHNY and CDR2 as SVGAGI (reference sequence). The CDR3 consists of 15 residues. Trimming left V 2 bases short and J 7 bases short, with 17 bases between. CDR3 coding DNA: TGTGCCAGCAGTTACCCTTACAGGGAAGTTGGGACCCAGTACTTC. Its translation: CASSYPYREVGTQYF.

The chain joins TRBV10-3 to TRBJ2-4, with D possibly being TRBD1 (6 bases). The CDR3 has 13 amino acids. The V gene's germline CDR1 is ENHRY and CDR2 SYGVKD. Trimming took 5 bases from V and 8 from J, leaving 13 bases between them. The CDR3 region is CAISSTGKDIQYF. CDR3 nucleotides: TGTGCCATCAGTTCTACAGGGAAAGACATTCAGTACTTC.

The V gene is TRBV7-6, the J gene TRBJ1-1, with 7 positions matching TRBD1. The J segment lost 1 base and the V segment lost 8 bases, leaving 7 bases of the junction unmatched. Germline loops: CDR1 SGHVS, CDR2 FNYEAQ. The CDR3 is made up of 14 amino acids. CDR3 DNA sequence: TGTGCCAGCTCCACTAGACAGGGGAACACTGAAGCTTTCTTT. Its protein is CASSTRQGNTEAFF.

The CDR3 bases are TGTGCCAGCAGCGTAGGGGGGGACGCAGCCTCTGGAAACACCATATATTTT. Translated: CASSVGGDAASGNTIYF. J is TRBJ1-3 and V is TRBV9, with D maybe TRBD1 (5 bases). The CDR3 runs 17 residues. V was cut by 0 bases and J by 0 bases, with 13 bases left in between. CDR1 SGDLS and CDR2 YYNGEE come from the germline V gene.

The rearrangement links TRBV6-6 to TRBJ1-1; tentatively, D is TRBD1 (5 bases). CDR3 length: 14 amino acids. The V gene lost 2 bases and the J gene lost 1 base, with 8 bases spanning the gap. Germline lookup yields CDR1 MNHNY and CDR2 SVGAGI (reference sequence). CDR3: CASSYKGRNTEAFF. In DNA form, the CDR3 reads TGTGCCAGCAGTTACAAGGGGCGGAACACTGAAGCTTTCTTT.